This entry describes one TCR beta chain. Antigen specificity is unknown. Some clones are missing from TCRdb's copy, which holds only in-frame ones; the method was immunoSEQ multiplex PCR. The sample gives about 40,000 clones, over 75% of which show up once; over 9.5% is in the top ten. The CDR3 extends over 16 amino acids. V was clipped by 4 bases and J by 2 bases; unmatched bases: 5. CDR1 and CDR2 from the germline V gene are SGHNT and YYREEE (reference sequence). The data were taken from a study of T cells in localized non-small cell lung cancer. Study-level results: Greater T cell density in blood accompanied longer overall survival.

The starting material was PBMCs, obtained before any cancer treatment. The sequence was collected from a woman aged 35 to 69 with stage II lung adenocarcinoma. This chain links TRBV5-4 with TRBJ2-3, with 12 bases matching TRBD2. This CDR3 is CASSIRLAGATDTQYF. The DNA of the CDR3 is TGTGCCAGCAGCATAAGACTAGCGGGGGCCACAGATACGCAGTATTTT. Full variable domain (missing parts from reference TRBV5-4 and TRBJ2-3): ETGVTQSPTHLIKTRGQQVTLRCSSQSGHNTVSWYQQALGQGPQFIFQYYREEENGRGNFPPRFSGLQFPNYSSELNVNALELDDSALYLCASSIRLAGATDTQYFGPGTRLTVL.